Listed here are 27 T cell receptor beta chains from one sample, sequenced in a study of control samples from healthy donors and cancer patients (TCRdb year 2020). The method was the immunoSEQ multiplex PCR assay. The source is immuneACCESS, and TCRdb retained only in-frame sequences with V and J called. Part of the clones is not carried over; for the studies checked, unresolved V genes explain less than half of this, and the remainder is unexplained. This sample gives tens of thousands of clones in total; around 92% of them show up just once. Clones ranked in the top ten supply roughly 14% of the sample. The sequenced sample consisted of blood. The receptor set was obtained from a man younger than 40 in good health.

In the case of this clone: One junction end disagrees with the germline gene, perhaps due to a read error. The V call is TRBV2, the J call TRBJ1-2; D ambiguous. Germline V lookup: CDR1 SNHLY, CDR2 FYNNEI. The CDR3 sequence is 10 residues long. The CDR3 reads CASREEGYTF. As DNA, the CDR3 is TGTGCCAGCAGGGAAGAGGGCTACACCTTC. The full variable domain, rest sourced from reference TRBV2 and TRBJ1-2, is EPEVTQTPSHQVTQMGQEVILRCVPISNHLYFYWYRQILGQKVEFLVSFYNNEISEKSEIFDDQFSVERPDGSNFTLKIRSTKLEDSAMYFCASREEGYTFGSGTRLTVV.

The chain couples TRBV4-2 to TRBJ1-5, with D maybe TRBD1 (6 bases). Germline CDR1 reads LGHNA; CDR2 reads YNFKEQ. The germline V and J ends were trimmed by 0 bases and 0 bases, with 15 bases remaining between them. The CDR3 contains 18 residues. The CDR3 loop reads CASSQDPWGADSNQPQHF. As DNA, the CDR3 is TGTGCCAGCAGCCAAGATCCCTGGGGGGCGGATAGCAATCAGCCCCAGCATTTT.

This chain uses TRBV30 with TRBJ1-4; D is unclear. The ends were cut back, 1 base at V and 0 bases at J, with 9 bases in the middle. The CDR3 totals 15 residues. Germline V gene lookup returns CDR1 GTSNPN and CDR2 SVGIG (reference sequence). The CDR3 is CAWSEGYTTNEKLFF. In nucleotides, the CDR3 is TGTGCCTGGAGTGAGGGATATACAACTAATGAAAAACTGTTTTTT.

The chain combines TRBV7-9 with TRBJ2-5; no reliable D call. Trimming left V 5 bases short and J 3 bases short, with 13 bases between. From germline, CDR1 is SEHNR and CDR2 FQNEAQ (reference sequence). There are 14 residues in the CDR3. CDR3 region: CASSHKLQEETQYF. The CDR3, as DNA: TGTGCCAGCAGCCACAAGCTACAAGAAGAGACCCAGTACTTC.

This sequence joins TRBV21-1 and TRBJ2-2; TRBD1 is the table's D call, not checked against the DNA. TRBV21-1 is a pseudogene segment. The CDR3 spans 18 residues. In nucleotides, the CDR3 is TGTGCCAGCAGCAAATTTTTATGGGGGACACGCCGCACCGGGGAGCTGTTTTTT. This translates into CASSKFLWGTRRTGELFF.

The V gene is TRBV3-1 (or the pseudogene TRBV3-2), the J gene TRBJ2-1, with TRBD2 matching 10 bases. The CDR3 covers 15 residues. The V gene's germline CDR1 is LGHDT and CDR2 YNNKEL (reference sequence). J was trimmed by 7 bases and V by 7 bases; bases with no gene match: 10. The CDR3 nucleotides are TGTGCCAGCAAGATTTCCAGCGGGGGGGCGAATGAGCAGTTCTTC. It yields the protein CASKISSGGANEQFF.

The rearrangement uses TRBV2 and TRBJ2-1; D is undetermined. This CDR3 is built from 12 residues. Per germline, CDR1 SNHLY and CDR2 FYNNEI. Trimming took off 6 bases at V and 7 bases at J, with 10 bases between the two ends. The CDR3 coding sequence is TGTGCCAGCAGCCCCAACAGAAATGAGCAGTTCTTC. Translation: CASSPNRNEQFF.

The chain has TRBV9 and TRBJ2-7; a weak D match, TRBD1 (6 bases). This CDR3 spans 14 amino acids. Germline CDR1 and CDR2: SGDLS and YYNGEE. The V and J ends lost 2 bases and 4 bases respectively, with 13 bases between them. The chain's CDR3 is CASSVEAGTYEQYF. In DNA form, the CDR3 reads TGTGCCAGCAGCGTCGAGGCTGGGACATACGAGCAGTACTTC.

The rearrangement links TRBV4-1 to TRBJ1-6; D unresolved. Germline lookup yields CDR1 MGHRA and CDR2 YSYEKL. The CDR3 has 12 residues. Trimming removed 0 bases at V and 9 bases at J, with 3 bases between. CDR3: CASSQDSSPLHF. CDR3 sequence (DNA): TGCGCCAGCAGCCAAGATAGTTCACCCCTCCACTTT.

The chain combines TRBV7-9 with TRBJ2-3; D gene unclear. Trimming took 1 base from V and 6 from J, leaving 11 bases between them. This CDR3 is built from 14 residues. Germline V gene lookup returns CDR1 SEHNR and CDR2 FQNEAQ (reference sequence). The CDR3 sequence is CASSLGAAVDTQYF. As DNA, the CDR3 is TGTGCCAGCAGCTTAGGGGCGGCCGTGGATACGCAGTATTTT.

In the case of this clone: The same CDR3 can be traced to other DNA sequences in this sample. The chain is built from TRBV5-4 and TRBJ2-7; 9 nucleotides agree with TRBD1. The V segment lost 0 bases and the J segment 4 bases; nucleotides outside the gene matches: 5. CDR1 and CDR2 from the germline V gene are SGHNT and YYREEE (reference sequence). The length of the CDR3 is 15 residues. CDR3 coding DNA: TGTGCCAGCAGCTTGGCCGGGACAGGGTTGTACGAGCAGTACTTC. Protein sequence: CASSLAGTGLYEQYF.

The rearrangement links TRBV30 to TRBJ2-3, with D perhaps matching TRBD2 (6 bases). V lost 0 bases and J 4 bases, leaving 11 bases between the germline ends. Germline CDR1 and CDR2: GTSNPN and SVGIG (reference sequence). The CDR3 contains 14 residues. The CDR3 loop is CAWSVLGGPDTQYF. In nucleotides, the CDR3 is TGTGCCTGGAGTGTATTGGGGGGTCCAGATACGCAGTATTTT.

The chain combines TRBV19 with TRBJ1-1; D not certain. V was clipped by 3 bases and J by 0 bases, with 8 bases between them. This CDR3 comprises 14 residues. Germline CDR1 reads LNHDA; CDR2 reads SQIVND (reference sequence). The CDR3 DNA is TGTGCCAGTAGTATCGTCCGAGTGAACACTGAAGCTTTCTTT. It yields the protein CASSIVRVNTEAFF.

This clone was observed a handful of times. This chain uses TRBV6-6 with TRBJ1-5; 9 bases match TRBD1. Germline CDR1 and CDR2: MNHNY and SVGAGI (reference sequence). After removal of 8 bases from V and 7 bases from J, the junction contained 9 bases not matched to a gene. The CDR3 contains 14 residues. The CDR3 DNA is TGTGCCAGCGGAACACAGGGGGCTAGGCAGCCCCAGCATTTT. Encoded protein: CASGTQGARQPQHF.

J is TRBJ1-1 and V is TRBV6-1; 7 bases align to TRBD1. The CDR3 is made up of 16 amino acids. With 1 base clipped from V and 1 base from J, the junction kept 6 bases outside the gene matches. In germline, CDR1 is MNHNS, CDR2 SASEGT. The CDR3 region has the DNA TGTGCCAGCAGTGAAGGGAGGGGGCTACAGAACACTGAAGCTTTCTTT. It translates to CASSEGRGLQNTEAFF.

The chain is built from TRBV3-1 (or the pseudogene TRBV3-2) and TRBJ1-2; D is possibly TRBD1 (5 bases). V was pared by 1 base and J by 4 bases, with 13 bases between. This CDR3 contains 15 residues. Germline-derived CDR1 and CDR2 are LGHDT and YNNKEL (reference sequence). CDR3 sequence: CASSQVAGAGYGYTF. In DNA form, the CDR3 reads TGTGCCAGCAGCCAAGTGGCCGGGGCAGGCTATGGCTACACCTTC.

J is TRBJ1-6 and V is TRBV3-1 (or the pseudogene TRBV3-2); TRBD1 is a possible D gene (5 bases). The CDR3 runs to 14 residues. V was cut by 3 bases and J by 13 bases, with 16 bases left in between. Germline values: CDR1 LGHDT, CDR2 YNNKEL (reference sequence). The CDR3, as DNA: TGTGCCAGCAGCCATGGACCCCGGGGGTCGCCCCTCCACTTT. Translation: CASSHGPRGSPLHF.

The chain is built from TRBV24-1 and TRBJ2-3, with TRBD2 matching 7 bases. The CDR3 contains 17 residues. CDR1 is KGHDR and CDR2 is SFDVKD in the germline V gene. V lost 3 bases and J lost 6; bases outside the gene matches: 14. CDR3 in DNA: TGTGCCACCAGTGATCGAGCGGGAACCCCGACGGGGGATACGCAGTATTTT. Translating gives CATSDRAGTPTGDTQYF.

This sequence joins TRBV30 and TRBJ1-5; D possibly corresponds to TRBD1 (6 bases). The CDR3 loop spans 16 amino acids. Germline V gives CDR1 GTSNPN, CDR2 SVGIG (reference sequence). Trimming took off 2 bases at V and 1 base at J, with 15 bases between the two ends. The DNA of the CDR3 is TGTGCCTGGAGTCATCCTGTTCAGGGGAGCAATCAGCCCCAGCATTTT. Translating gives CAWSHPVQGSNQPQHF.

J is TRBJ1-2 and V is TRBV18, with TRBD1 matching 7 bases. V lost 3 bases, J lost 2 bases, and 6 bases stayed unmatched. CDR1 and CDR2 (germline): KGHSH, LQKENI. The CDR3 is 15 residues long. CDR3 sequence: CASSPTAGQNYGYTF. The DNA of the CDR3 is TGTGCCAGCTCACCCACCGCGGGACAGAACTATGGCTACACCTTC.

J is TRBJ2-2 and V is TRBV7-9, with 10 bases lining up with TRBD2. Losses at the gene ends were 1 base for V and 4 bases for J; bases not matched to a gene: 6. The CDR3 has 17 amino acids. Per germline, CDR1 SEHNR and CDR2 FQNEAQ (reference sequence). CDR3 coding DNA: TGTGCCAGCAGCTTAGGGCTAGCGGGAGCGGCCACCGGGGAGCTGTTTTTT. Amino acids: CASSLGLAGAATGELFF.

This sequence joins TRBV27 and TRBJ2-1; the match to TRBD2 covers 7 bases. The CDR3 runs to 15 residues. V was pared by 5 bases and J by 7 bases, with 11 bases of the junction left unmatched. The germline gives CDR1 MNHEY, CDR2 SMNVEV (reference sequence). The CDR3 sequence: CASSPERDFFNEQFF. For the CDR3, the DNA is TGTGCCAGCAGTCCCGAGCGGGACTTCTTTAATGAGCAGTTCTTC.

The CDR3 region has the DNA TGTGCCAGCAGCAAATCGCGGCAGGGCAATCAGCCCCAGCATTTT. It yields the protein CASSKSRQGNQPQHF. The V and J genes are TRBV21-1 and TRBJ1-5. TRBV21-1 is recorded as a pseudogene. The CDR3 spans 15 residues.

The chain links TRBV19 to TRBJ1-5; possible D gene TRBD1, 6 bases. V lost 2 bases and J lost 9, with 8 bases in between. Germline-derived CDR1 and CDR2 are LNHDA and SQIVND (reference sequence). CDR3 length: 12 residues. The CDR3 nucleotides are TGTGCCAGTAGTATAACAGGGCCGCCCCAGCATTTT. Protein product: CASSITGPPQHF. Full variable domain (rest looked up from reference TRBV19 and TRBJ1-5): DGGITQSPKYLFRKEGQNVTLSCEQNLNHDAMYWYRQDPGQGLRLIYYSQIVNDFQKGDIAEGYSVSREKKESFPLTVTSAQKNPTAFYLCASSITGPPQHFGDGTRLSIL.

The chain links TRBV4-1 to TRBJ2-7; D is ambiguous. This CDR3 spans 12 amino acids. Germline-derived CDR1 and CDR2 are MGHRA and YSYEKL. V lost 0 bases and J lost 4, with 4 bases in between. This chain's CDR3 is CASSQDSYEQYF. In DNA form, the CDR3 reads TGCGCCAGCAGCCAAGACAGTTACGAGCAGTACTTC.

The chain links TRBV5-8 to TRBJ2-7; possible D gene TRBD2, 5 bases. The germline V and J ends were trimmed by 0 bases and 6 bases, with 13 bases remaining between them. The germline gives CDR1 SGHTS, CDR2 YDEGEE. The CDR3 is 14 amino acids. The CDR3 reads CASSLVAGRGEQYF. CDR3 sequence (DNA): TGTGCCAGCAGCTTGGTGGCAGGCCGGGGCGAGCAGTACTTC.

The rearrangement links TRBV5-4 to TRBJ2-3, with TRBD1 as a possible D gene (5 bases). Germline V gene lookup returns CDR1 SGHNT and CDR2 YYREEE (reference sequence). Trimming took 0 bases from V and 6 from J, leaving 11 bases between them. CDR3 size: 14 residues. The CDR3 sequence: CASSLVVTADTQYF. The CDR3 region has the DNA TGTGCCAGCAGCTTGGTAGTGACAGCCGATACGCAGTATTTT.